A selection of T cell receptor beta chains follows, all from one sample in a study of early T cells in non-severe SARS-CoV-2 infection. TCRdb independently ran MiXCR on the 5' RACE reads; one entry per CDR3 protein. The repertoire holds around 70,000 distinct CDR3 sequences, roughly 10% seen once, with 15% to 19% in the top ten. This specimen was whole blood, taken at baseline. All receptors come from an adult who was a healthcare worker with PCR-confirmed SARS-CoV-2 infection or an uninfected control (not recorded which). CDR3s include the opening cysteine and the closing phenylalanine or tryptophan. The D gene is left open where the match is weak. Not every row has a clone size; where given, it reads once, few, many or a size class.

V gene	J gene	D gene	clone size	CDR3 DNA	CDR3 protein
TRBV27	TRBJ2-7	TRBD2	-	TGTGCCAGCAGTTCCCCGACTAGCGGGGGCTCCTACGAGCAGTACTTC	CASSSPTSGGSYEQYF
TRBV29-1	TRBJ2-2	-	-	TGCAGCGCCCGGGGATCGAACACCGGGGAGCTGTTTTTT	CSARGSNTGELFF
TRBV24-1	TRBJ2-1	-	many	TGTGCCACCAGTGACGGGGCAGATTACAATGAGCAGTTCTTC	CATSDGADYNEQFF
TRBV2	TRBJ1-3	-	many	TGTGCCAGCAGTACTTGGACGGACTCTGGAAACACCATATATTTT	CASSTWTDSGNTIYF
TRBV29-1	TRBJ1-5	-	-	TGCAGCGTTGTTCCCGGGGGCAATCAGCCCCAGCATTTT	CSVVPGGNQPQHF
TRBV20-1	TRBJ2-6	-	few	TGCAGTGACACACCGAGGGCAGGGGCCAACGTCCTGACTTTC	CSDTPRAGANVLTF
TRBV12-3/TRBV12-4	TRBJ2-7	TRBD1	many	TGTGCCAGCAGCCCTCCGGGACAGGGGACCTACGAGCAGTACTTC	CASSPPGQGTYEQYF
TRBV7-2	TRBJ2-5	TRBD2	-	TGTGCCAGCAGCTTAGATGCTAGCGGGAGTCAGACCCAGTACTTC	CASSLDASGSQTQYF
TRBV28	TRBJ2-1	TRBD2	-	TGTGCCAGCAGTTTTATCCCCGGGACTAGACTCCGTCCCCCCCCCGGTGAGCAGTTCTTC	CASSFIPGTRLRPPPGEQFF
TRBV6-4	TRBJ2-2	-	-	TGTGCCAGCAGTGACTCCATCGTTAGGAACACCGGGGAGCTGTTTTTT	CASSDSIVRNTGELFF
TRBV5-4	TRBJ2-5	TRBD2	few	TGTGCCAGCAGCTTGGCCCGGGCGGGAGGGCAAGAGACCCAGTACTTC	CASSLARAGGQETQYF
TRBV28	TRBJ2-1	-	many	TGTGCCAGCGGAGGTGAGACCTACAATGAGCAGTTCTTC	CASGGETYNEQFF
TRBV7-2	TRBJ1-1	TRBD1	many	TGTGCCAGCAGCTCATCGACAGGGGGCACTGAAGCTTTCTTT	CASSSSTGGTEAFF
TRBV7-8	TRBJ2-4	TRBD1	-	TGTGCCAGCAGCCTAGAAACAGGGGGTTTCAAAAACATTCAGTACTTC	CASSLETGGFKNIQYF
TRBV4-1	TRBJ2-5	TRBD2	many	TGCGCCAGCAGCGGACAACTAGCGGGAGAGACCCAGTACTTC	CASSGQLAGETQYF
TRBV4-1	TRBJ2-3	-	many	TGCGCCAGCAGCCAAGATGAGGGAGATACGCAGTATTTT	CASSQDEGDTQYF
TRBV28	TRBJ2-7	-	few	TGTGCCAGCACCCCCCCGAGCTCCTACGAGCAGTACTTC	CASTPPSSYEQYF
TRBV21-1	TRBJ2-1	-	-	TGTGCCAGCAGCTCAAGACTAGCCTCCTACAATGAGCAGTTCTTC	CASSSRLASYNEQFF
TRBV5-1	TRBJ2-5	-	many	TGCGCCAGCAGCGGCGGGGCAGTTCAAGAGACCCAGTACTTC	CASSGGAVQETQYF
TRBV2	TRBJ1-1	TRBD1	many	TGTGCCAGCAGTGGCGGGACAGGCATGAACACTGAAGCTTTCTTT	CASSGGTGMNTEAFF
TRBV6-2/TRBV6-3	TRBJ2-1	TRBD1	few	TGTGCCAGCAGTTTCGACAGGGGCTCCTACAATGAGCAGTTCTTC	CASSFDRGSYNEQFF
TRBV7-2	TRBJ2-1	-	few	TGTGCCAGCAGCTTTGGAGTTCCCTACAATGAGCAGTTCTTC	CASSFGVPYNEQFF
TRBV29-1	TRBJ1-1	TRBD1	-	TGCAGCGTAGGGGGGACAGTGAACACTGAAGCTTTCTTT	CSVGGTVNTEAFF
TRBV28	TRBJ2-5	-	many	TGTGCCAGCAGTTTACTAGCGAAACAGACCCAGTACTTC	CASSLLAKQTQYF
TRBV15	TRBJ2-1	TRBD1	few	TGTGCCACCAGCAGAGAACGGGACAGGAGTGACAATGAGCAGTTCTTC	CATSRERDRSDNEQFF
TRBV28	TRBJ1-6	TRBD1	many	TGTGCCAGCAAAGCAGGACAGGATAATTCACCCCTCCACTTT	CASKAGQDNSPLHF
TRBV12-3/TRBV12-4	TRBJ2-1	-	-	TGTGCCAGCAGTTTAAGGGCAGGGCGGTTCTTC	CASSLRAGRFF
TRBV3-1	TRBJ2-7	-	many	TGTGCCAGCAGCCAAGAAAGGTACGAGCAGTACTTC	CASSQERYEQYF
TRBV9	TRBJ2-3	TRBD2	many	TGTGCCAGCAGCGTAGGGGGGACTAGTACAGTCGCAGATACGCAGTATTTT	CASSVGGTSTVADTQYF
TRBV24-1	TRBJ1-4	-	many	TGTGCCACCAGTGATGTGGGGCGCGGTGAAAAACTGTTTTTT	CATSDVGRGEKLFF
TRBV3-1	TRBJ2-3	TRBD1	many	TGTGCCAGCAGCCCACGCGGACAGGCTCGGAGCACAGATACGCAGTATTTT	CASSPRGQARSTDTQYF
TRBV6-5	TRBJ2-5	TRBD1	few	TGTGCCAGCAGTCGACAGGGGGCCCCTCAAGAGACCCAGTACTTC	CASSRQGAPQETQYF
TRBV6-2/TRBV6-3	TRBJ2-2	-	few	TGTGCCAGCAGTAGCGGTCCACTAAGGGGCGACACCGGGGAGCTGTTTTTT	CASSSGPLRGDTGELFF
TRBV21-1	TRBJ2-7	-	many	TGTGCCAGCAATAGCGGCGCCTACGAGCAGTACTTC	CASNSGAYEQYF
TRBV5-1	TRBJ2-7	-	few	TGCGCCAGCAGCTTGGATCTTTCCTACGAGCAGTACTTC	CASSLDLSYEQYF
TRBV15	TRBJ2-7	-	many	TGTGCCACCAGCGCGGGGCCTTCGGGCGAGCAGTACTTC	CATSAGPSGEQYF
TRBV6-2/TRBV6-3	TRBJ1-1	TRBD1	many	TGTGCCAGCAGTTACGGACAGGCCACTGAAGCTTTCTTT	CASSYGQATEAFF
TRBV14	TRBJ1-1	-	few	TGTGCCAGCAGCCAAATCAGGGGCACTGAAGCTTTCTTT	CASSQIRGTEAFF
TRBV20-1	TRBJ2-2	TRBD2	-	TGCAGTGCTAGGGCTAGCGGGAGGGCTAACACCGGGGAGCTGTTTTTT	CSARASGRANTGELFF
TRBV20-1	TRBJ1-4	TRBD1	few	TGCAGTGCGCACAGGACAGGGAATTATGAAAAACTGTTTTTT	CSAHRTGNYEKLFF